Each of the 20 T cell receptor beta chains below was sequenced from the same sample in a study of technical replicates of blood from a handful of donors. Profiled with immunoSEQ multiplex PCR; TCRdb holds only in-frame clones, not every one. The table has more than 55,000 clones, approximately 89% seen once. Sample: PBMCs. Receptor source: a human donor in good health. Some clones in this sample may be carry-over from other donors' samples.

The chain carries TRBV2 and TRBJ2-3; 11 bases agree with TRBD1. The junction had 5 bases not matched to a gene; V was cut back by 4 bases and J by 2 bases. Germline V gene data show CDR1 as SNHLY and CDR2 as FYNNEI. This CDR3 comprises 16 residues. The CDR3 sequence: CASSAGQGAFTDTQYF. The CDR3, as DNA: TGTGCCAGCAGTGCAGGACAGGGGGCATTCACAGATACGCAGTATTTT.

The gene calls are TRBV2 and TRBJ1-2, with a weak D call TRBD1 (5 bases). The CDR3 contains 13 residues. Germline lookup yields CDR1 SNHLY and CDR2 FYNNEI. The germline V and J ends were trimmed by 7 bases and 0 bases, with 9 bases remaining between them. This chain's CDR3 is CASIRESNYGYTF. The CDR3, as DNA: TGTGCCAGCATCAGGGAATCTAACTATGGCTACACCTTC.

The chain couples TRBV10-3 to TRBJ1-1, with a weak D call TRBD1 (5 bases). The CDR3 totals 15 residues. Per germline, CDR1 ENHRY and CDR2 SYGVKD. The V and J ends lost 2 bases and 4 bases respectively, with 14 bases between them. CDR3 protein: CAISEMASGGTEAFF. In DNA, the CDR3 is TGTGCCATCAGTGAGATGGCCTCCGGGGGCACTGAAGCTTTCTTT.

The rearrangement joins TRBV7-2 to TRBJ2-1; TRBD2 matches at 11 bases. This CDR3 comprises 16 residues. V was pared by 5 bases and J by 3 bases, with 6 bases of the junction left unmatched. The germline V gene encodes CDR1 SGHTA and CDR2 FQGNSA. The CDR3 reads CASSEAGTSGYNEQFF. The DNA of the CDR3 is TGTGCCAGCAGCGAAGCCGGGACTAGCGGCTACAATGAGCAGTTCTTC.

CDR3 bases: TGCGCCAGCAGCTTGTTCGCGGGGAGTTCCTACAATGAGCAGTTCTTC. Its protein product is CASSLFAGSSYNEQFF. The V and J genes are TRBV5-1 and TRBJ2-1; perhaps TRBD2 as D (6 bases). This CDR3 spans 16 amino acids. CDR1 is SGHRS and CDR2 is YFSETQ in the germline V gene. Between the trimmed V and J ends, which lost 1 base and 1 base, there was a span of 12 bases.

The chain is built from TRBV9 and TRBJ1-3; TRBD1 is a possible D gene (6 bases). The germline CDR1 and CDR2 sequences are SGDLS and YYNGEE. Trimming removed 4 bases from V and 4 bases from J, with 12 bases in between. The CDR3 length is 14 residues. CDR3 loop: CASSLQGSGNTIYF. The CDR3 DNA reads TGTGCCAGCAGCTTACAGGGTTCGGGAAACACCATATATTTT.

V usage is TRBV9 and J usage is TRBJ2-3, with 7 bases lining up with TRBD1. Germline loops: CDR1 SGDLS, CDR2 YYNGEE. This CDR3 contains 12 residues. V trimming: 4 bases; J trimming: 9 bases; junction bases outside the gene matches: 5. CDR3 DNA: TGTGCCAGCAGCAGAGAGGGACAGACGCAGTATTTT. Translation: CASSREGQTQYF.

The chain is built from TRBV11-2 and TRBJ2-1, with D possibly TRBD1 on 5 matching bases. This CDR3 comprises 13 residues. The V gene lost 5 bases and the J gene lost 8 bases, with 13 bases spanning the gap. Germline V lookup: CDR1 SGHAT, CDR2 FQNNGV. The CDR3: CASSPIGVHEQFF. CDR3 coding DNA: TGTGCCAGCAGCCCAATAGGGGTCCATGAGCAGTTCTTC.

V and J are TRBV5-6 and TRBJ2-1; perhaps TRBD1 as D (5 bases). Germline CDR1 SGHDT, CDR2 YYEEEE. There are 13 residues in the CDR3. V lost 4 bases and J lost 8, with 13 bases in between. CDR3 bases: TGTGCCAGCAGCCCAGAACAGGTCTATGAGCAGTTCTTC. Its protein product is CASSPEQVYEQFF.

The CDR3 loop reads CASSTQGNPNEKLFF. For the CDR3, the DNA is TGTGCCAGCAGTACACAGGGGAACCCTAATGAAAAACTGTTTTTT. The chain uses TRBV2 and TRBJ1-4, with 7 bases identical to TRBD1. The CDR3 contains 15 residues. J lost 3 bases, V lost 5 bases, and 6 bases had no gene match. Germline-derived CDR1 and CDR2 are SNHLY and FYNNEI.

The V and J genes are TRBV2 and TRBJ1-4, with 8 bases that match TRBD1. Germline values: CDR1 SNHLY, CDR2 FYNNEI. Losses at the gene ends were 6 bases for V and 8 bases for J; bases not matched to a gene: 11. This CDR3 comprises 15 residues. The chain's CDR3 is CASSDRTGRWEKLFF. The DNA for the CDR3 is TGTGCCAGCAGCGATAGGACAGGGAGGTGGGAAAAACTGTTTTTT. Using reference TRBV2 and TRBJ1-4 for the parts outside the CDR3, the full variable domain is EPEVTQTPSHQVTQMGQEVILRCVPISNHLYFYWYRQILGQKVEFLVSFYNNEISEKSEIFDDQFSVERPDGSNFTLKIRSTKLEDSAMYFCASSDRTGRWEKLFFGSGTQLSVL.

This clone was detected only a few times. The chain recombines TRBV5-1 with TRBJ1-3; TRBD1 matches at 7 bases. The CDR3 loop spans 15 amino acids. The junction had 5 bases not matched to a gene; V was cut back by 3 bases and J by 2 bases. In germline, CDR1 is SGHRS, CDR2 YFSETQ. CDR3 region: CASSSTGVAGNTIYF. DNA of the CDR3: TGCGCCAGCAGCTCCACAGGGGTTGCTGGAAACACCATATATTTT. The whole variable domain, remainder taken from reference TRBV5-1 and TRBJ1-3, is KAGVTQTPRYLIKTRGQQVTLSCSPISGHRSVSWYQQTPGQGLQFLFEYFSETQRNKGNFPGRFSGRQFSNSRSEMNVSTLELGDSALYLCASSSTGVAGNTIYFGEGSWLTVV.

This clone was seen once. This chain connects TRBV7-9 to TRBJ2-2, with D perhaps matching TRBD1 (6 bases). The CDR3 length is 18 residues. V gave up 2 bases and J gave up 0 bases, with 16 bases separating them. Germline assignment: CDR1 SEHNR and CDR2 FQNEAQ (reference sequence). CDR3 sequence: CASSLLSWGHANTGELFF. The CDR3 region has the DNA TGTGCCAGCAGCTTATTGTCATGGGGACACGCGAACACCGGGGAGCTGTTTTTT.

The chain combines TRBV25-1 with TRBJ2-7, with D tentatively TRBD1 (6 bases). The CDR3 consists of 16 residues. The ends were cut back, 6 bases at V and 1 base at J, with 19 bases in the middle. CDR1 and CDR2 (germline): MGHDK, SYGVNS. CDR3 nucleotide sequence: TGTGCCAGCAGACACCCCCCCCGGGACACGTCCTACGAGCAGTACTTC. Translating gives CASRHPPRDTSYEQYF.

The chain carries TRBV4-3 and TRBJ1-6; D is unclear. Looked up from germline, CDR1 is LGHNA and CDR2 is YSLEER. The CDR3 is 16 amino acids. The V gene lost 2 bases and the J gene lost 0 bases, with 8 bases spanning the gap. For the CDR3, the DNA is TGCGCCAGCAGCCAACTTACGAGCTCCTATAATTCACCCCTCCACTTT. As protein: CASSQLTSSYNSPLHF.

This clone was found a few times. V is TRBV4-2 and J is TRBJ1-1; possibly TRBD1 for D (6 bases). This CDR3 spans 15 amino acids. The germline gives CDR1 LGHNA, CDR2 YNFKEQ. Between the trimmed V and J ends, which lost 4 bases and 2 bases, there was a span of 14 bases. The CDR3 sequence is CASSLDAQGNTEAFF. The CDR3 bases are TGTGCCAGCAGCCTCGACGCACAGGGTAACACTGAAGCTTTCTTT.

V and J are TRBV5-1 and TRBJ1-1; D unclear. The CDR3 extends over 14 amino acids. The V gene lost 0 bases and the J gene lost 1 base, with 7 bases spanning the gap. Looked up from germline, CDR1 is SGHRS and CDR2 is YFSETQ. CDR3 coding DNA: TGCGCCAGCAGCTTGGCCCCAGGGAACACTGAAGCTTTCTTT. It is translated as CASSLAPGNTEAFF. The full variable domain, rest sourced from reference TRBV5-1 and TRBJ1-1, is KAGVTQTPRYLIKTRGQQVTLSCSPISGHRSVSWYQQTPGQGLQFLFEYFSETQRNKGNFPGRFSGRQFSNSRSEMNVSTLELGDSALYLCASSLAPGNTEAFFGQGTRLTVV.

The V and J genes are TRBV5-6 and TRBJ2-3; the D gene is possibly TRBD2 (5 bases). This CDR3 spans 15 amino acids. Germline V gene data show CDR1 as SGHDT and CDR2 as YYEEEE. The V gene lost 3 bases and the J gene lost 8 bases, with 19 bases spanning the gap. This CDR3 is CASSSGSGLLGTQYF. As DNA, the CDR3 is TGTGCCAGCAGCTCGGGGTCAGGCCTACTGGGTACGCAGTATTTT.

The chain links TRBV9 to TRBJ2-1, with TRBD2 identical over 7 bases. V shed 3 bases, J shed 9 bases, and the junction held 12 bases outside the gene matches. Germline loops: CDR1 SGDLS, CDR2 YYNGEE. The CDR3 totals 15 residues. DNA of the CDR3: TGTGCCAGCAGCGCCCAAGGACTTCCGGGAGGTGAGCAGTTCTTC. Residues: CASSAQGLPGGEQFF.

The J gene is TRBJ1-4, the V gene TRBV7-9, with D possibly being TRBD1 (6 bases). Trimming took off 5 bases at V and 5 bases at J, with 15 bases between the two ends. Germline V gene lookup returns CDR1 SEHNR and CDR2 FQNEAQ (reference sequence). The CDR3 covers 15 residues. CDR3 protein: CASSTAGGPNEKLFF. The CDR3, as DNA: TGTGCCAGCAGCACAGCGGGGGGCCCGAATGAAAAACTGTTTTTT. The whole variable domain, remainder taken from reference TRBV7-9 and TRBJ1-4, is DTGVSQNPRHKITKRGQNVTFRCDPISEHNRLYWYRQTLGQGPEFLTYFQNEAQLEKSRLLSDRFSAERPKGSFSTLEIQRTEQGDSAMYLCASSTAGGPNEKLFFGSGTQLSVL.